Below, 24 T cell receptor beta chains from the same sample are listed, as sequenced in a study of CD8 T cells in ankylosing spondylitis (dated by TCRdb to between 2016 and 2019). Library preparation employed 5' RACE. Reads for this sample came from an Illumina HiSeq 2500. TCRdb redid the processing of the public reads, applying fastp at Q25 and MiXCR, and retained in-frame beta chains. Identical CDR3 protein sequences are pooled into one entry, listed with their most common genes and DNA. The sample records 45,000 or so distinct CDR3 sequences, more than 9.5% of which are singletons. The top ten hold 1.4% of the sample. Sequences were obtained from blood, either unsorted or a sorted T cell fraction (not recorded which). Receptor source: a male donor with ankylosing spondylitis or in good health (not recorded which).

In nucleotides, the CDR3 is TGTGCCAGCAGCTTGGGCCTCAGGGGAGCTAACTATGGCTACACCTTC. This codes for CASSLGLRGANYGYTF. The rearrangement joins TRBV5-5 to TRBJ1-2, with D perhaps TRBD1 (6 bases). The CDR3 is 16 residues long. Between the trimmed V and J ends, which lost 0 bases and 0 bases, there was a span of 12 bases. CDR1 and CDR2 from the germline V gene are SGHKS and YYEKEE (reference sequence). Drawing the rest from reference TRBV5-5 and TRBJ1-2, the complete variable domain is DAGVTQSPTHLIKTRGQQVTLRCSPISGHKSVSWYQQVLGQGPQFIFQYYEKEERGRGNFPDRFSARQFPNYSSELNVNALLLGDSALYLCASSLGLRGANYGYTFGSGTRLTVV.

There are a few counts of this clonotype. CDR3: CASSAEGRTTEAFF. Written as DNA, the CDR3 is TGTGCCAGCAGTGCAGAGGGGAGGACGACTGAAGCTTTCTTT. The genes are TRBV2 and TRBJ1-1, with TRBD1 as a possible D gene (5 bases). CDR1 is SNHLY and CDR2 is FYNNEI in the germline V gene. This CDR3 has 14 amino acids. Between the trimmed V and J ends, which lost 4 bases and 5 bases, there was a span of 14 bases.

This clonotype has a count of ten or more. The CDR3 loop is CASSEQGAGGYTF. CDR3 in DNA: TGTGCCAGTAGTGAACAGGGGGCCGGTGGCTACACCTTC. The chain couples TRBV19 to TRBJ1-2; TRBD1 aligns across 9 bases. V lost 5 bases, J lost 7 bases, and 5 bases stayed unmatched. The germline V gene encodes CDR1 LNHDA and CDR2 SQIVND (reference sequence). The CDR3 loop spans 13 amino acids.

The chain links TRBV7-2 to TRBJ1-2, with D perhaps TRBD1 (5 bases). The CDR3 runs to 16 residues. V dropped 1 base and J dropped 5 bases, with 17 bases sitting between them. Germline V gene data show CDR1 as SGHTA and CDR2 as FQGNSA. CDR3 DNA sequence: TGTGCCAGCAGCTTAGGGGGCGAAGGAGGCAATTATGGCTACACCTTC. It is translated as CASSLGGEGGNYGYTF.

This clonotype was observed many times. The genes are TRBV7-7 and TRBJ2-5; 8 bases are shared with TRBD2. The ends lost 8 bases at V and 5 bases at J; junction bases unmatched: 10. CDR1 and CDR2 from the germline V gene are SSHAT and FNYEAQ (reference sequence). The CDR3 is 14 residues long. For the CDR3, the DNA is TGTGCCAGCGGTCCAGTGGGCGGGGGGGAGACCCAGTACTTC. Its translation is CASGPVGGGETQYF.

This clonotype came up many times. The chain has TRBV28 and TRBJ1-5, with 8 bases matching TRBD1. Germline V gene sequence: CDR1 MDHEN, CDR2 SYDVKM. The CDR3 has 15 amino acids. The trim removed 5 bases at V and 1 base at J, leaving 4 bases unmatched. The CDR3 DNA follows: TGTGCCAGCAGTGACCGACAGGGGAGCAATCAGCCCCAGCATTTT. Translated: CASSDRQGSNQPQHF.

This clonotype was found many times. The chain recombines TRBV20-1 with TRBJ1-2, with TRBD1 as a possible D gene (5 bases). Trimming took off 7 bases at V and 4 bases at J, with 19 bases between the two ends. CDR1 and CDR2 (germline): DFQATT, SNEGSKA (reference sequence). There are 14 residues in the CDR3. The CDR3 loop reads CSVIQGGGTYGYTF. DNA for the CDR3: TGCAGTGTAATCCAGGGAGGTGGTACCTATGGCTACACCTTC.

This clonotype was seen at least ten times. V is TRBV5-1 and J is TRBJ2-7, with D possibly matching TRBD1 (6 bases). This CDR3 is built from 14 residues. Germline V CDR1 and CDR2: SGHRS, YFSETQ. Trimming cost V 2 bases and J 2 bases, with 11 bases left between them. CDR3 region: CASSLSGAAYEQYF. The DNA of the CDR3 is TGCGCCAGCAGCTTATCAGGGGCCGCCTACGAGCAGTACTTC.

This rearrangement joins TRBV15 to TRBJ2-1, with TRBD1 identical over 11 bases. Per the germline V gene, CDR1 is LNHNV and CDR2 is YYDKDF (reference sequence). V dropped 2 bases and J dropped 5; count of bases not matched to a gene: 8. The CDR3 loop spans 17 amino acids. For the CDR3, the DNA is TGTGCCACCAGCAGAAGGACAGGGGGCACGGATAACAATGAGCAGTTCTTC. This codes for CATSRRTGGTDNNEQFF.

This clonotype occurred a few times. The CDR3 DNA reads as TGCGCCAGCAGCTCTGGGACTAGCGGGAAGTTACAAGAGACCCAGTACTTC. As protein: CASSSGTSGKLQETQYF. The rearrangement joins TRBV5-1 to TRBJ2-5; 13 bases fit TRBD2. This CDR3 comprises 17 residues. The junction had 7 bases not matched to a gene; V was cut back by 3 bases and J by 2 bases. CDR1 is SGHRS and CDR2 is YFSETQ in the germline V gene.

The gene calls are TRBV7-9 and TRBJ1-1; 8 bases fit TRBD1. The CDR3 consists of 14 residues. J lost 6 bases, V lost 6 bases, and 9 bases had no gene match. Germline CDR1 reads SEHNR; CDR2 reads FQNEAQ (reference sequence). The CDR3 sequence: CASRLNQGAAEAFF. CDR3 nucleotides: TGTGCCAGCAGGTTAAATCAGGGGGCCGCTGAAGCTTTCTTT.

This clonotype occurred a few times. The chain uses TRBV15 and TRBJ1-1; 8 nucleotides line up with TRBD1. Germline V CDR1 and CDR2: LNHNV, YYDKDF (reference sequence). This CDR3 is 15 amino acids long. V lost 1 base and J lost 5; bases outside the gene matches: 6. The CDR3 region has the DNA TGTGCCACCAGCAGAGCCAACAGGGGGGGGACTGAAGCTTTCTTT. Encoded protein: CATSRANRGGTEAFF.

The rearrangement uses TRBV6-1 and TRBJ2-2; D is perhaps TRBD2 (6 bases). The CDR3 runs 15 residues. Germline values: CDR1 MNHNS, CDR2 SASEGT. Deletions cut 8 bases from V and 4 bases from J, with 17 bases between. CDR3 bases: TGTGCCAGCGGGGGGAGAGGAGGAGCCACCGGGGAGCTGTTTTTT. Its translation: CASGGRGGATGELFF.

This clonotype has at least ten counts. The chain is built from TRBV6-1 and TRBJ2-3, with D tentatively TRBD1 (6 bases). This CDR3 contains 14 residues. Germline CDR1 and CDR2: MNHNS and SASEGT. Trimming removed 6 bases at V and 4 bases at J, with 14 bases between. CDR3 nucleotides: TGTGCCAGCAGCCGTAACACAGGGTCAGATACGCAGTATTTT. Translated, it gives CASSRNTGSDTQYF.

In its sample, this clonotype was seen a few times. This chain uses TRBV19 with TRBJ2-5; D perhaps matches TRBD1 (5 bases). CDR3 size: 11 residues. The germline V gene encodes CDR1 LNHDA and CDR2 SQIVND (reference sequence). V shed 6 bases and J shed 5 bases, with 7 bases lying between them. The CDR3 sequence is CASSSGETQYF. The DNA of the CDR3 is TGTGCCAGTAGCTCAGGGGAGACCCAGTACTTC.

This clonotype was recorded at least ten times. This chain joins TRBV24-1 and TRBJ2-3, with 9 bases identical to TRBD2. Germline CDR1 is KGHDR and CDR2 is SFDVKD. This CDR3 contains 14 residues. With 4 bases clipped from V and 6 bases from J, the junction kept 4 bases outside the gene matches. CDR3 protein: CATSEAGGRDTQYF. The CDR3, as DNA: TGTGCCACCAGTGAAGCGGGGGGCCGGGATACGCAGTATTTT.

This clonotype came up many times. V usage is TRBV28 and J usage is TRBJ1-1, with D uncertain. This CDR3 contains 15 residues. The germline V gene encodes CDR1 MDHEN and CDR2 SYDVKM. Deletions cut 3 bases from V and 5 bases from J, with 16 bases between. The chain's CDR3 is CASSLPSDGWTEAFF. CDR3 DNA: TGTGCCAGCAGTTTGCCGTCTGACGGGTGGACTGAAGCTTTCTTT.

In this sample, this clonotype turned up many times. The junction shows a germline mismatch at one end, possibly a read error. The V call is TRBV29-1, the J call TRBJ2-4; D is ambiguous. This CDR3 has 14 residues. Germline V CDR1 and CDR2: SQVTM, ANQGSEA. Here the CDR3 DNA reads TGTCTGAACAGAAGGGATTTAGCCAAAAACATTCAGTACTTC. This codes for CLNRRDLAKNIQYF. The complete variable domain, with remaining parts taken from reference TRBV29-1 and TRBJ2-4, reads SAVISQKPSRDICQRGTSLTIQCQVDSQVTMMFWYRQQPGQSLTLIATANQGSEATYESGFVIDKFPISRPNLTFSTLTVSNMSPEDSSIYLCLNRRDLAKNIQYFGAGTRLSVL.

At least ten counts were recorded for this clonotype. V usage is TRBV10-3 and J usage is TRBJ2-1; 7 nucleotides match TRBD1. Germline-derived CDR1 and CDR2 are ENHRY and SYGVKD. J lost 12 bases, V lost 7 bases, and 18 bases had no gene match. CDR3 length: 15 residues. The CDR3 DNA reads TGTGCCATCAACGGACAGGAACCCTACAATGATGGGCAGTTCTTC. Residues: CAINGQEPYNDGQFF.

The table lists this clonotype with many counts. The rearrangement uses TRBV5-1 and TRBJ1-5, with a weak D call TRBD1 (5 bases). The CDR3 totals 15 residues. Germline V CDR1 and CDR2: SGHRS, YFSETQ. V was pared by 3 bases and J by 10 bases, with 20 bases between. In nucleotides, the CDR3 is TGCGCCAGCAGCTCGGACCCCGGGACCGAGTCTCCCCAGCATTTT. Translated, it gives CASSSDPGTESPQHF.

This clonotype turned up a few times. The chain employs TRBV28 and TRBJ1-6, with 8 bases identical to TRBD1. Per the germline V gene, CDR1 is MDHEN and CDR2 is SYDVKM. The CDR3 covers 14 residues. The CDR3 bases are TGTGCGACCCAGGGGGCAACCTATAATTCACCCCTCCACTTT. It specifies CATQGATYNSPLHF.

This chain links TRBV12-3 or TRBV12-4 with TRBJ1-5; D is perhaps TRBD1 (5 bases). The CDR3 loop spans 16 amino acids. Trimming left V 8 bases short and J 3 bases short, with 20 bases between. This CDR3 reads CASWGSGGSYNQPQHF. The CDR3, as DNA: TGTGCCAGCTGGGGATCGGGGGGGTCGTACAATCAGCCCCAGCATTTT.

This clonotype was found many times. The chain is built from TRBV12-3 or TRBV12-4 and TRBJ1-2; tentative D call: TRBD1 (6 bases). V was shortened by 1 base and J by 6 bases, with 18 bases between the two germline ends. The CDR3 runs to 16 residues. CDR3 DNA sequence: TGTGCCAGCAGTTTAGAGTCTGGGGGCGCATTGGATGGCTACACCTTC. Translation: CASSLESGGALDGYTF.

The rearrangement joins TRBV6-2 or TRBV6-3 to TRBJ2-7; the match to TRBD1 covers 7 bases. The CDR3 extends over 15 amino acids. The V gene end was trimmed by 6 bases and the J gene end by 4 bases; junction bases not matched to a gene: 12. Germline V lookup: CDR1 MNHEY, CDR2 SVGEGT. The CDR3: CASSPWDRELYEQYF. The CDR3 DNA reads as TGTGCCAGCAGCCCGTGGGACAGAGAGTTATACGAGCAGTACTTC.